A selection of T cell receptor beta chains follows, all from one sample in a study of blood T cell repertoires in COVID-19. Method: immunoSEQ multiplex PCR; TCRdb's copy keeps in-frame clones and lacks some. The repertoire holds about 270,000 clones, with 90% as singletons. Specimen: PBMCs or T cells enriched from blood (not recorded which). Source of these receptors: a woman in her twenties or thirties with acute COVID-19. Both conserved end residues are part of each CDR3. Each record gives: D gene, J gene, clone size, V gene, CDR3 DNA, CDR3 protein. A D gene is named only where the DNA matches it firmly. Clone size appears in some rows only: once, few, many, or a class for an expanded clone.

D gene: -; J gene: TRBJ2-1; clone size: -; V gene: TRBV2; CDR3 DNA: TGTGCCAGCAGTGCGGCGTCTGAGACCGGAGCCCACAATGAGCAGTTCTTC; CDR3 protein: CASSAASETGAHNEQFF
D gene: TRBD2; J gene: TRBJ2-7; clone size: -; V gene: TRBV28; CDR3 DNA: TGTGCCAGCACACGATCGGGGTGGGACTACTCCTACGAGCAGTACTTC; CDR3 protein: CASTRSGWDYSYEQYF
D gene: TRBD1; J gene: TRBJ2-7; clone size: -; V gene: TRBV6-5; CDR3 DNA: TGTGCCAGCAGTCAACTAGGGGGCACCTACGAGCAGTACTTC; CDR3 protein: CASSQLGGTYEQYF
D gene: TRBD1; J gene: TRBJ1-2; clone size: -; V gene: TRBV28; CDR3 DNA: TGTGCCAGCAGTACTACCTCAGGGGGCAGGAGCTATGGCTACACCTTC; CDR3 protein: CASSTTSGGRSYGYTF
D gene: -; J gene: TRBJ2-3; clone size: -; V gene: TRBV6-5; CDR3 DNA: TGTGCCAGCAGTTACCTTGGGGAGACTAGCACAGATACGCAGTATTTT; CDR3 protein: CASSYLGETSTDTQYF
D gene: -; J gene: TRBJ1-5; clone size: -; V gene: TRBV7-2; CDR3 DNA: TGTGCCAGCAGCCCGTGGCAGGGTGGCAATCAGCCCCAGCATTTT; CDR3 protein: CASSPWQGGNQPQHF
D gene: -; J gene: TRBJ1-4; clone size: -; V gene: TRBV28; CDR3 DNA: TGTGCCAGCACCCCGTCAGGGGCGGCGGGCCGGGAACTGTTTTTT; CDR3 protein: CASTPSGAAGRELFF
D gene: -; J gene: TRBJ1-2; clone size: -; V gene: TRBV29-1; CDR3 DNA: TGCAGCGTTGACGGGGGTGGCTACACCTTC; CDR3 protein: CSVDGGGYTF
D gene: -; J gene: TRBJ2-1; clone size: once; V gene: TRBV28; CDR3 DNA: TGTGCCACCACCCCACTAGCAGGGTTGAATGAGCAGTTCTTC; CDR3 protein: CATTPLAGLNEQFF
D gene: TRBD1; J gene: TRBJ2-5; clone size: -; V gene: TRBV28; CDR3 DNA: TGTGCCAGCAAAGGTTTTAGCCTCCTCCCCCGGACAGGGGCGACAGGAGAGACCCAGTACTTC; CDR3 protein: CASKGFSLLPRTGATGETQYF
D gene: TRBD1; J gene: TRBJ2-7; clone size: few; V gene: TRBV4-2; CDR3 DNA: TGTGCCAGCAGCCAGGGACAGGGGGCCTACGAGCAGTACTTC; CDR3 protein: CASSQGQGAYEQYF
D gene: TRBD1; J gene: TRBJ2-7; clone size: -; V gene: TRBV27; CDR3 DNA: TGTGCCAGCGCAATACCGGACAGGCTCTACGAGCAGTACTTC; CDR3 protein: CASAIPDRLYEQYF
D gene: TRBD1; J gene: TRBJ2-7; clone size: -; V gene: TRBV28; CDR3 DNA: TGTGCCAGCAGTTTTTCCAAGGACAGGGGTCTATACGAGCAGTACTTC; CDR3 protein: CASSFSKDRGLYEQYF
D gene: TRBD1; J gene: TRBJ1-6; clone size: -; V gene: TRBV5-6; CDR3 DNA: TGTGCCAGCAGCCCCCGAGCAGGGGGATCACCCCTCCACTTT; CDR3 protein: CASSPRAGGSPLHF
D gene: TRBD1; J gene: TRBJ2-2; clone size: once; V gene: TRBV24-1; CDR3 DNA: TGTGCCACCAGTGAAGCCCTGGGACAGGGGACCTTCCCCGGGGAGCTGTTTTTT; CDR3 protein: CATSEALGQGTFPGELFF
D gene: -; J gene: TRBJ1-1; clone size: -; V gene: TRBV27; CDR3 DNA: TGTGCCAGCAGTTTAGGCAAGAACACTGAAGCTTTCTTT; CDR3 protein: CASSLGKNTEAFF
D gene: -; J gene: TRBJ2-7; clone size: -; V gene: TRBV5-1; CDR3 DNA: TGCGCCAGCAGCTTGGATTCGCCAGAGGTCTCCTACGAGCAGTACTTC; CDR3 protein: CASSLDSPEVSYEQYF
D gene: -; J gene: TRBJ2-1; clone size: -; V gene: TRBV5-1; CDR3 DNA: TGCGCCAGCAGCTACCCAAGAACAGACAATGAGCAGTTCTTC; CDR3 protein: CASSYPRTDNEQFF
D gene: -; J gene: TRBJ1-6; clone size: -; V gene: TRBV12-5; CDR3 DNA: TGTGCTATCCCCCCCGGGGGTTCACCCCTCCACTTT; CDR3 protein: CAIPPGGSPLHF
D gene: TRBD2; J gene: TRBJ2-3; clone size: once; V gene: TRBV10-3; CDR3 DNA: TGTGCCATCCGGACTAGCGGAGGGGATACGCAGTATTTT; CDR3 protein: CAIRTSGGDTQYF
D gene: -; J gene: TRBJ2-7; clone size: -; V gene: TRBV27; CDR3 DNA: TGTGCCAGCAGGCCATACACCACCTACGAGCAGTACTTC; CDR3 protein: CASRPYTTYEQYF
D gene: -; J gene: TRBJ1-5; clone size: -; V gene: TRBV28; CDR3 DNA: TGTGCCAGCAGCGGAGGGGTCTCCAATCAGCCCCAGCATTTT; CDR3 protein: CASSGGVSNQPQHF
D gene: TRBD1; J gene: TRBJ1-5; clone size: -; V gene: TRBV30; CDR3 DNA: TGTGCCTGGAGCGCGACAGGGAACAATCAGCCCCAGCATTTT; CDR3 protein: CAWSATGNNQPQHF
D gene: -; J gene: TRBJ1-3; clone size: once; V gene: TRBV11-1; CDR3 DNA: TGTGCCAGCAGCTTGATCCCTAACTCTGGAAACACCATATATTTT; CDR3 protein: CASSLIPNSGNTIYF